Below are 11 T cell receptor beta chains sequenced from a single sample in a study of T cell responses to AZD1222 COVID-19 vaccine. The method was immunoSEQ multiplex PCR; TCRdb's version includes in-frame clones alone and lacks a portion of them. The sample includes around 80,000 clones, roughly 90% of them seen just once. The source was peripheral blood, collected on day 0 of AZD1222 vaccination. The receptors originated from an adult in good health.

There are many counts of this clone. Other DNA sequences in the sample encode the same CDR3. The genes are TRBV5-4 and TRBJ2-7; no firm D call. Trimming left V 2 bases short and J 6 bases short, with 9 bases between. Germline assignment: CDR1 SGHNT and CDR2 YYREEE (reference sequence). The CDR3 is 12 residues long. In DNA form, the CDR3 reads TGTGCCAGCAGCTTTCCCTTGGGCGAGCAGTACTTC. Translating gives CASSFPLGEQYF. Variable domain in full (rest from reference TRBV5-4 and TRBJ2-7): ETGVTQSPTHLIKTRGQQVTLRCSSQSGHNTVSWYQQALGQGPQFIFQYYREEENGRGNFPPRFSGLQFPNYSSELNVNALELDDSALYLCASSFPLGEQYFGPGTRLTVT.

The CDR3 DNA is TGTGCCAGCCGGTACGAAAAACTGTTTTTT. Protein sequence: CASRYEKLFF. V is TRBV6-5 and J is TRBJ1-4; D gene unclear. The length of the CDR3 is 10 residues. In germline, CDR1 is MNHEY, CDR2 SVGAGI. Trimming pared 8 bases from V and 8 bases from J, leaving 6 bases between.

The chain employs TRBV2 and TRBJ1-2; D may be TRBD1 (5 bases). Germline V gene data show CDR1 as SNHLY and CDR2 as FYNNEI. This CDR3 is 13 amino acids long. Trimming removed 8 bases at V and 0 bases at J, with 10 bases between. The chain's CDR3 is CASGDGPNYGYTF. The CDR3 DNA reads as TGTGCCAGCGGGGACGGTCCTAACTATGGCTACACCTTC. The full variable domain, completed using reference TRBV2 and TRBJ1-2, is EPEVTQTPSHQVTQMGQEVILRCVPISNHLYFYWYRQILGQKVEFLVSFYNNEISEKSEIFDDQFSVERPDGSNFTLKIRSTKLEDSAMYFCASGDGPNYGYTFGSGTRLTVV.

This clone is termed medium-sized. CDR3 loop: CASSDARDSLGNQPQHF. The CDR3 region has the DNA TGTGCCAGCAGTGACGCAAGGGACTCCCTGGGCAATCAGCCCCAGCATTTT. The chain links TRBV25-1 to TRBJ1-5; maybe TRBD1 (5 bases). The CDR3 is 17 residues long. V was pared by 3 bases and J by 2 bases, with 17 bases between. Germline lookup yields CDR1 MGHDK and CDR2 SYGVNS.

The CDR3 region is CASRSGHRYEQYF. In DNA form, the CDR3 reads TGTGCCAGCAGGTCGGGACACCGCTACGAGCAGTACTTC. The rearrangement uses TRBV28 and TRBJ2-7, with D tentatively TRBD1 (6 bases). Germline V gene sequence: CDR1 MDHEN, CDR2 SYDVKM. Trimming left V 6 bases short and J 3 bases short, with 12 bases between. CDR3 length equals 13 residues.

V and J are TRBV11-1 and TRBJ2-7; either TRBD1 or TRBD2 may fit D (7 bases each). The CDR3 consists of 14 residues. Germline values: CDR1 SGHAT, CDR2 FQDESV (reference sequence). Trimming took 5 bases from V and 7 from J, leaving 18 bases between them. Here the CDR3 DNA reads TGTGCCAGCAGCAGCGGGACAGCCCCAAGGGAGCAGTACTTC. Protein product: CASSSGTAPREQYF. The entire variable domain, with the rest obtained from reference TRBV11-1 and TRBJ2-7, is as follows: EAEVAQSPRYKITEKSQAVAFWCDPISGHATLYWYRQILGQGPELLVQFQDESVVDDSQLPKDRFSAERLKGVDSTLKIQPAELGDSAMYLCASSSGTAPREQYFGPGTRLTVT.

The sample holds one count of this clone. This chain connects TRBV28 to TRBJ1-3; no definite D call. Germline V lookup: CDR1 MDHEN, CDR2 SYDVKM. The CDR3 spans 15 residues. The V gene lost 6 bases and the J gene lost 4 bases, with 16 bases spanning the gap. The CDR3 sequence is CASSLDTPPGNTIYF. The CDR3 DNA sequence: TGTGCCAGCAGCCTAGACACACCTCCAGGAAACACCATATATTTT.

Only one count was recorded for this clone. The rearrangement uses TRBV28 and TRBJ2-2; D may be TRBD1 (6 bases). The CDR3 loop spans 13 amino acids. V lost 10 bases, J lost 4 bases, and 13 bases lay in between. CDR1 is MDHEN and CDR2 is SYDVKM in the germline V gene. The CDR3 DNA reads as TGTGCCAACCTAAACAGGGCCACCGGGGAGCTGTTTTTT. This sequence encodes CANLNRATGELFF.

This rearrangement joins TRBV7-9 to TRBJ2-3, with no clear D. Deletions cut 0 bases from V and 1 base from J, with 8 bases between. This CDR3 comprises 15 residues. CDR1 is SEHNR, CDR2 FQNEAQ, per germline (reference sequence). Written as DNA, the CDR3 is TGTGCCAGCAGCTTAGCGGGAAGGGGCACAGATACGCAGTATTTT. Amino acid sequence: CASSLAGRGTDTQYF. Full variable domain (remainder filled in from reference TRBV7-9 and TRBJ2-3): DTGVSQNPRHKITKRGQNVTFRCDPISEHNRLYWYRQTLGQGPEFLTYFQNEAQLEKSRLLSDRFSAERPKGSFSTLEIQRTEQGDSAMYLCASSLAGRGTDTQYFGPGTRLTVL.

The V gene is TRBV7-9, the J gene TRBJ2-7; TRBD1 might be the D (5 bases). Germline V gene sequence: CDR1 SEHNR, CDR2 FQNEAQ (reference sequence). V was clipped by 2 bases and J by 0 bases, with 20 bases between them. The CDR3 length is 18 residues. CDR3 DNA: TGTGCCAGCAGCTTACAGCAGTTAGGACACCGGGCCTCCTACGAGCAGTACTTC. Protein: CASSLQQLGHRASYEQYF. Full variable domain (remainder filled in from reference TRBV7-9 and TRBJ2-7): DTGVSQNPRHKITKRGQNVTFRCDPISEHNRLYWYRQTLGQGPEFLTYFQNEAQLEKSRLLSDRFSAERPKGSFSTLEIQRTEQGDSAMYLCASSLQQLGHRASYEQYFGPGTRLTVT.

This clone has a single count. This chain links TRBV30 with TRBJ1-3; D is ambiguous. The CDR3 sequence is 13 residues long. Germline V lookup: CDR1 GTSNPN, CDR2 SVGIG (reference sequence). Trimming left V 6 bases short and J 8 bases short, with 17 bases between. The CDR3 DNA is TGTGCCTGTCACGACGGAGGGCGGGACACCATATATTTT. Its translation: CACHDGGRDTIYF.